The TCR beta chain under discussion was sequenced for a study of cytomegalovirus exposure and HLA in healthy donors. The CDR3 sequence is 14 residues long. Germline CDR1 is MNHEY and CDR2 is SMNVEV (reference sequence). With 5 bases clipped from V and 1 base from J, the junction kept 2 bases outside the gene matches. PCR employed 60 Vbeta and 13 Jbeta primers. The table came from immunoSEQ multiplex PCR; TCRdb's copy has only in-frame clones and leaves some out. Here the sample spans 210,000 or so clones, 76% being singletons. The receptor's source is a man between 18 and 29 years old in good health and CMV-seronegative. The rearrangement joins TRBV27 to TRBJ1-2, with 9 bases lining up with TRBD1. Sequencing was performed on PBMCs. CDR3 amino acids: CASSQDRGNYGYTF. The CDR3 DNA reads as TGTGCCAGCAGTCAGGACAGGGGTAACTATGGCTACACCTTC.